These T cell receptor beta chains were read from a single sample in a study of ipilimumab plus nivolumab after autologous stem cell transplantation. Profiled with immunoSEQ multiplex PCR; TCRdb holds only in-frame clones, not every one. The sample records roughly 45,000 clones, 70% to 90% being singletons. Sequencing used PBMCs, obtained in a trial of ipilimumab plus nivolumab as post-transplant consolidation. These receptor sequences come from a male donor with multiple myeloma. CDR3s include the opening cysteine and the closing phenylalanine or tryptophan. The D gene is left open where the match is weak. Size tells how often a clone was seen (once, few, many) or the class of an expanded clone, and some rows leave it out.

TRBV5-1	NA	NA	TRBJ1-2	CASSQTTANYGYTF	TGCGCCAGCAGCCAGACCACGGCAAACTATGGCTACACCTTC
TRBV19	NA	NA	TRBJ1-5	CASTTRPTGNQPQHF	TGTGCCAGTACCACTCGGCCCACAGGCAATCAGCCCCAGCATTTT
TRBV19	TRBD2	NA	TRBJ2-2	CASRSGGNTGELFF	TGTGCCAGTCGTAGCGGGGGAAACACCGGGGAGCTGTTTTTT
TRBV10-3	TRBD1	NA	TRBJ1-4	CAISDQTGANEKLFF	TGTGCCATCAGTGATCAGACAGGGGCTAATGAAAAACTGTTTTTT
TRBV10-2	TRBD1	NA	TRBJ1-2	CASSEALISGGTGAF	TGCGCCAGCAGTGAGGCCCTTATAAGTGGGGGGACAGGGGCCTTC
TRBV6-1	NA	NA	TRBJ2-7	CATLDFQRYEQYF	TGTGCCACACTGGACTTTCAGAGGTACGAGCAGTACTTC
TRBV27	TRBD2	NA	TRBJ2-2	CASSLFREGHTGELFF	TGTGCCAGCAGTTTATTCCGGGAGGGCCACACCGGGGAGCTGTTTTTT
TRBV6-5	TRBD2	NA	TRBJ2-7	CASSYPGGYEQYF	TGTGCCAGCAGTTACCCGGGGGGGTACGAGCAGTACTTC
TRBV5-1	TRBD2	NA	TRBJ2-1	CASGGLAGGPGNEQFF	TGCGCCAGCGGTGGACTAGCGGGAGGGCCGGGCAATGAGCAGTTCTTC
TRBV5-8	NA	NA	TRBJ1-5	CASRAGTHSNQPQHF	TGTGCCAGCAGGGCCGGGACGCATAGCAATCAGCCCCAGCATTTT
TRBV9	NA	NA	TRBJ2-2	CASSVRQGGTGELFF	TGTGCCAGCAGCGTAAGGCAGGGGGGCACCGGGGAGCTGTTTTTT
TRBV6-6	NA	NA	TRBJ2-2	CASSYLGGHGTGELFF	TGTGCCAGCAGTTACTTGGGGGGGCATGGCACCGGGGAGCTGTTTTTT
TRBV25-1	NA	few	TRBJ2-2	CASSETGELFF	TGTGCCAGCAGCGAAACCGGGGAGCTGTTTTTT
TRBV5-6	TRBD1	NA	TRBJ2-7	CASSVTGADEQYF	TGTGCCAGCAGCGTGACAGGGGCAGATGAGCAGTACTTC
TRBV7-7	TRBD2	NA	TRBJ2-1	CASSPTSGGLQFF	TGTGCCAGCAGCCCTACTAGCGGGGGGTTACAGTTCTTC
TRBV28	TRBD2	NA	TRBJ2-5	CASSASTIAGGRETQYF	TGTGCCAGCAGCGCATCAACGATAGCGGGAGGTAGAGAGACCCAGTACTTC
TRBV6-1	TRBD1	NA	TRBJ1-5	CASSDRVSGNQPQHF	TGTGCCAGCAGCGACAGGGTATCGGGCAATCAGCCCCAGCATTTT
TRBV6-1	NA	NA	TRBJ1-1	CASSTPWNTEAFF	TGTGCCAGCAGTACCCCCTGGAACACTGAAGCTTTCTTT
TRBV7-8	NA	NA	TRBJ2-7	CASSLVPERYEQYF	TGTGCCAGCAGCTTAGTTCCCGAGCGTTACGAGCAGTACTTC
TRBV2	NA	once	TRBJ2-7	CASSVVGGLVLWEQYF	TGTGCCAGCAGTGTTGTTGGGGGCCTCGTTCTTTGGGAGCAGTACTTC
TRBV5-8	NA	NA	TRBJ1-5	CASSFQDNQPQHF	TGTGCCAGCAGCTTTCAAGACAATCAGCCCCAGCATTTT
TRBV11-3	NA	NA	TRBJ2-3	CASSLDGQSTDTQYF	TGTGCCAGCAGCTTAGATGGACAGTCCACAGATACGCAGTATTTT
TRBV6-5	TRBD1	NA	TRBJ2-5	CASSYGGQGLGEQYF	TGTGCCAGCAGTTACGGCGGACAGGGATTAGGAGAGCAGTACTTC
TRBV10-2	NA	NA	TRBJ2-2	CASSESSGTGELFF	TGCGCCAGCAGTGAGTCCTCAGGCACCGGGGAGCTGTTTTTT